This passage covers 11 T cell receptor beta chains from one sample sequenced in a study of tumor-infiltrating lymphocytes in primary liver carcinoma listed by TCRdb under 2017. Total RNA and DNA were co-extracted from about 19-30 mg of bulk tissue with the AllPrep DNA/RNA mini kit, without cell sorting. Sequencing took place on an Illumina HiSeq 2500. Starting from roughly 540 ng total RNA, TCRbeta-specific cDNA was produced by reverse transcription with a constant-region primer and ProtoScript II reverse transcriptase. TCRbeta libraries were built with three nested multiplex PCR rounds, a slightly modified ARM-PCR procedure. Each of the first two PCR rounds ran for about 10 cycles using multiplex TRBV1-TRBV30 forward primers together with a Cbeta reverse primer. The public reads were run again by TCRdb, first through fastp at Q25 and then through MiXCR, and only productive beta chains were kept. Each entry is one CDR3 protein sequence, shown with its most common DNA and genes. Recorded for this sample are more than 70,000 distinct CDR3 sequences; roughly 72% of them occurred a single time. Just under 20% of the sample comes from the top ten.

Sequenced input: liver tumor tissue from sampling region 1. The intended sense of this specimen's cell subset or site label: tumor region T1, superior pole. These receptors were collected from a man between 40 and 49 years old with primary liver carcinoma and hepatitis B virus infection.

A note on this clonotype: The CDR3 carries no conserved terminal phenylalanine or tryptophan, so it likely arises from a read error. This chain links TRBV12-3 or TRBV12-4 with TRBJ1-1; D not certain. The CDR3 loop spans 15 amino acids. Trimming left V 3 bases short and J 1 base short, with 12 bases between. The DNA for the CDR3 is TGTGCCAGCAGTTTGACGAGACACCAGAACACTGAAGCTTTCCTT. Translation gives CASSLTRHQNTEAFL.

In regard to this clonotype: The DNA is left out, because the CDR3 cannot be placed on it with certainty; the CDR3 is given as TCRdb lists it. This chain links TRBV30 with TRBJ2-1. From its first to its last residue, the CDR3 has 11 amino acids. Germline CDR1 and CDR2: GTSNPN and SVGIG (reference sequence). This CDR3 is CAWGPGNGQFF.

V usage is TRBV4-2 and J usage is TRBJ2-2; no clear D gene. This CDR3 is 16 amino acids long. Trimming took off 1 base at V and 4 bases at J, with 13 bases between the two ends. Germline lookup yields CDR1 LGHNA and CDR2 YNFKEQ. This CDR3 is CASSQGPNIGTGELFF. For the CDR3, the DNA is TGTGCCAGCAGCCAAGGGCCGAACATCGGCACCGGGGAGCTGTTTTTT.

This clonotype is deemed medium-sized. J is TRBJ2-7 and V is TRBV4-1; 8 bases agree with TRBD1. The junction had 4 bases not matched to a gene; V was cut back by 0 bases and J by 3 bases. CDR1 is MGHRA and CDR2 is YSYEKL in the germline V gene. CDR3 length equals 15 residues. CDR3 DNA: TGCGCCAGCAGCCAAGAACGGGACAGGCGCTACGAGCAGTACTTC. Translation gives CASSQERDRRYEQYF.

Concerning this clonotype itself: Just one base apart from a much larger clone, this may be a read error. The gene calls are TRBV28 and TRBJ2-2; D is tentatively TRBD1 or TRBD2 (6 bases each). The CDR3 is made up of 14 amino acids. From germline, CDR1 is MDHEN and CDR2 SYDVKM. CDR3: CANSLGGGTGELFF. CDR3 DNA: TGTGCCAACAGTCTAGGGGGAGGAACCGGGGAGCTGTTTTTT.

About this clonotype: One junction end does not reproduce the germline sequence, and a read error may be involved. This chain uses TRBV4-1 with TRBJ2-5, with D perhaps matching TRBD2 (6 bases). Germline CDR1 is MGHRA and CDR2 is YSYEKL. This CDR3 spans 14 amino acids. This CDR3 is CANSQDVLAETQYF. DNA for the CDR3: TGCGCCAACAGCCAAGATGTGCTAGCGGAGACCCAGTACTTC.

Comment on this clonotype: The junction and the germline gene differ at one end; a read error may be behind it. The gene calls are TRBV29-1 and TRBJ1-4; a possible D gene is TRBD1 (6 bases). Looked up from germline, CDR1 is SQVTM and CDR2 is ANQGSEA. The CDR3 length is 13 residues. The CDR3, as DNA: TGCAGCGTTTATCAGGGGAAGTGTGAAAAACTGTTTTTC. It is translated as CSVYQGKCEKLFF.

Concerning this clonotype itself: The CDR3 end shows no conserved phenylalanine or tryptophan, and so a read error is likely. J is TRBJ2-2 and V is TRBV11-2; TRBD2 matches 7 bases. This CDR3 comprises 16 residues. Germline CDR1 reads SGHAT; CDR2 reads FQNNGV. The CDR3: CASNLDWASGRGELFY. In DNA, the CDR3 is TGTGCCAGCAACTTAGATTGGGCTAGCGGCCGCGGGGAGCTGTTTTAT.

In regard to this clonotype: It may be a read error: a sequence one base away is much more abundant. This chain joins TRBV2 and TRBJ1-4; D call uncertain. The CDR3 runs to 16 residues. V lost 2 bases, J lost 0 bases, and 10 bases lay in between. Germline assignment: CDR1 SNHLY and CDR2 FYNNEI. The CDR3 spells CASSETIAATNEKLFF. In DNA form, the CDR3 reads TGTGCCAGCAGTGAAACGATAGCTGCAACTAATGAAAAACTGTTTTTT.

As for this clonotype: At one of its ends the junction is not consistent with the germline gene, which may arise from a read error. The chain has TRBV23-1 and TRBJ2-3; D is perhaps TRBD1 (5 bases). TRBV23-1 is given ORF status, its function remaining uncertain. The CDR3 sequence is 13 residues long. DNA of the CDR3: TGCGGCAGCGTTCGCAGGGTAACAGATACGCAGTATTTT. This sequence encodes CGSVRRVTDTQYF.

Details on this clonotype: A much bigger clone sits one base away, suggesting this may be a read error. The conserved phenylalanine or tryptophan normally closing the CDR3 is absent here, so this likely arose from a read error. The genes are TRBV12-3 or TRBV12-4 and TRBJ1-1; D is unclear. The CDR3 sequence is 14 residues long. Trimming took 7 bases from V and 0 from J, leaving 12 bases between them. The CDR3 DNA sequence: TGTGCCAGCACCGACGGAGTCATGAACACTGAAGCTTTCCTT. As protein: CASTDGVMNTEAFL.